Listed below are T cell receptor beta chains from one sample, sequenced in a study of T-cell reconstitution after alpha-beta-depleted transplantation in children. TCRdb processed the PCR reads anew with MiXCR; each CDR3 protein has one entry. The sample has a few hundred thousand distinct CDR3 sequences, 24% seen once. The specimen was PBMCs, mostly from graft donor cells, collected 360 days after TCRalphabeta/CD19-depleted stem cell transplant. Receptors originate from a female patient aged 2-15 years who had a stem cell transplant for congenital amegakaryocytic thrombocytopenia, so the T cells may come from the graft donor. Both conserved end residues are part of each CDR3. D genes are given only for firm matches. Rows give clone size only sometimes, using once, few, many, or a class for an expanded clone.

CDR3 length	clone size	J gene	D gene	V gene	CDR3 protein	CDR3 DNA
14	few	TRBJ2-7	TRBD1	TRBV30	CAWSLPGGAYEQYF	TGTGCCTGGAGTCTACCAGGGGGAGCCTACGAGCAGTACTTC
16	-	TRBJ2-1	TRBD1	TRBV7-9	CASSLRPGTDYNEQFF	TGTGCCAGCAGCTTACGTCCGGGGACAGACTACAATGAGCAGTTCTTC
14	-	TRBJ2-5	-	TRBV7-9	CASSLDIGQETQYF	TGTGCCAGCAGCTTAGACATCGGACAAGAGACCCAGTACTTC
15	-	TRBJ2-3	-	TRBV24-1	CATSDTQTITDTQYF	TGTGCCACCAGTGATACTCAGACAATCACAGATACGCAGTATTTT
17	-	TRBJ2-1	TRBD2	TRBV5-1	CASSKLSTSGSTNEQFF	TGCGCCAGCAGCAAACTATCGACTAGCGGGAGTACTAACGAGCAGTTCTTC
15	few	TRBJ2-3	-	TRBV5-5	CASSYIAAKTDTQYF	TGTGCCAGCAGCTACATAGCGGCGAAGACAGATACGCAGTATTTT
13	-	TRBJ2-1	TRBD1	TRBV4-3	CASSRTGNNEQFF	TGCGCCAGCAGCCGGACAGGTAACAATGAGCAGTTCTTC
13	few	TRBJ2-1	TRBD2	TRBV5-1	CASSWTSGGEQFF	TGCGCCAGCAGCTGGACTAGCGGAGGTGAGCAGTTCTTC
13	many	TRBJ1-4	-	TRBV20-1	CSASDGPNEKLFF	TGCAGTGCCAGTGATGGACCTAATGAAAAACTGTTTTTT
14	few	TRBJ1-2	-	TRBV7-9	CASSLALNNYGYTF	TGTGCCAGCAGCTTAGCGCTGAATAACTATGGCTACACCTTC
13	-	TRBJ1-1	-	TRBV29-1	CSVVIGGNTEAFF	TGCAGCGTAGTAATAGGGGGGAACACTGAAGCTTTCTTT
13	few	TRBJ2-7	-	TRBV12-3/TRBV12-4	CASSLGGRYEQYF	TGTGCCAGCAGTCTTGGGGGGCGGTACGAGCAGTACTTC
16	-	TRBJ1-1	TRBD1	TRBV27	CASSLSTGGLSTEAFF	TGTGCCAGCAGTTTATCGACAGGGGGCCTTAGCACTGAAGCTTTCTTT
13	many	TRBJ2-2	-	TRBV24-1	CATGWGNTGELFF	TGTGCCACGGGCTGGGGGAACACCGGGGAGCTGTTTTTT
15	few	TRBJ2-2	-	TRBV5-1	CASSWDTSNTGELFF	TGCGCCAGCAGCTGGGACACCTCGAACACCGGGGAGCTGTTTTTT
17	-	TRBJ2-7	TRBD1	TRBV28	CASSSQGGRDNSYEQYF	TGTGCCAGCAGTTCACAGGGGGGTAGGGACAACTCCTACGAGCAGTACTTC
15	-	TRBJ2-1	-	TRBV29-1	CSVDRLSVSYNEQFF	TGCAGCGTTGACCGCCTGAGCGTATCCTACAATGAGCAGTTCTTC
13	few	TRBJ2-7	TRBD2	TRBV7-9	CASSLADPYEQYF	TGTGCCAGCAGCCTAGCGGACCCCTACGAGCAGTACTTC
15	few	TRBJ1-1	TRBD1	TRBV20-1	CSARIGQGANTEAFF	TGCAGTGCTAGAATTGGACAGGGGGCGAACACTGAAGCTTTCTTT
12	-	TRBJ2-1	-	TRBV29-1	CSGDRGFGPQFF	TGCAGCGGAGACCGGGGATTCGGGCCTCAGTTCTTC
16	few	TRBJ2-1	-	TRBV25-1	CASSGYRERSYNEQFF	TGTGCCAGCAGTGGCTATCGGGAGCGGTCCTACAATGAGCAGTTCTTC
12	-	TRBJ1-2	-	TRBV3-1	CASSQQSYGYTF	TGTGCCAGCAGCCAACAGAGCTATGGCTACACCTTC
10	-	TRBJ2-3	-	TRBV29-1	CSVDTDTQYF	TGCAGCGTTGACACAGATACGCAGTATTTT
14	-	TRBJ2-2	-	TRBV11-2	CASSLGLNTGELFF	TGTGCCAGCAGTCTTGGTCTGAACACCGGGGAGCTGTTTTTT
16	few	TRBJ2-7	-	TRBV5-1	CASSAHNPSAGYEQYF	TGCGCCAGCAGCGCCCATAACCCCTCGGCGGGTTACGAGCAGTACTTC
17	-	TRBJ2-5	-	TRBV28	CASSFGPTHGHQETQYF	TGTGCCAGCAGTTTTGGCCCGACACATGGTCACCAAGAGACCCAGTACTTC
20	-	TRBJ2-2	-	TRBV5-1	CASSLGAGLPFSKNTGELFF	TGCGCCAGCAGCTTGGGCGCGGGGCTTCCTTTCTCCAAGAACACCGGGGAGCTGTTTTTT
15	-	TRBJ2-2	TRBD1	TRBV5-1	CASSLAQTGGRELFF	TGCGCCAGCAGCTTGGCTCAGACAGGGGGACGGGAGCTGTTTTTT
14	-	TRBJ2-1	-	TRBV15	CATSRGGGYNEQFF	TGTGCCACCAGCAGAGGAGGGGGCTACAATGAGCAGTTCTTC
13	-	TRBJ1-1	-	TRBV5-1	CASSLASRLEAFF	TGCGCCAGCAGCTTGGCTTCCCGCCTTGAAGCTTTCTTT
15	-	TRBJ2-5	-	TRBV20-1	CSARNDPGWEETQYF	TGCAGTGCTAGAAACGATCCAGGGTGGGAAGAGACCCAGTACTTC
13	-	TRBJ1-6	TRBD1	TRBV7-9	CASSQGQEAPLHF	TGTGCCAGCAGCCAGGGACAGGAGGCACCCCTCCACTTT
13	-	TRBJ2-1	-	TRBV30	CAWSRTTYNEQFF	TGTGCCTGGTCCCGGACTACATACAATGAGCAGTTCTTC
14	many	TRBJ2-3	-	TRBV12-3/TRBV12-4	CASSSPPVGQTQYF	TGTGCCAGCAGTTCCCCCCCGGTGGGGCAAACGCAGTATTTT
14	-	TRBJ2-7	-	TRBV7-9	CASSLGLGPYEQYF	TGTGCCAGCAGCTTAGGACTGGGGCCCTACGAGCAGTACTTC
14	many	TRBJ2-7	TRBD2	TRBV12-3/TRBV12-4	CASTRGAGGYEQYF	TGTGCCAGCACCCGAGGAGCGGGGGGGTACGAGCAGTACTTC
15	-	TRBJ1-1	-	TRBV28	CASSSTGVLNTEAFF	TGTGCCAGCAGTTCGACAGGAGTCCTGAACACTGAAGCTTTCTTT
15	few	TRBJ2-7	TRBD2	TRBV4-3	CASSQVRRESWEQYF	TGCGCCAGCAGCCAAGTGAGGCGGGAGTCGTGGGAGCAGTACTTC
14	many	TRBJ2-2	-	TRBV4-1	CASSQVGGTGELFF	TGCGCCAGCAGCCAAGTTGGAGGGACCGGGGAGCTGTTTTTT
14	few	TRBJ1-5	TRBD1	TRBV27	CASTGQGDYQPQHF	TGTGCCAGCACGGGACAGGGGGACTATCAGCCCCAGCATTTT
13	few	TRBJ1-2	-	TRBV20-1	CSARPNFGYGYTF	TGCAGTGCTAGACCTAATTTTGGCTATGGCTACACCTTC
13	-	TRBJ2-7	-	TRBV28	CASSLIGVREQYF	TGTGCCAGCAGCTTAATCGGGGTCCGCGAGCAGTACTTC
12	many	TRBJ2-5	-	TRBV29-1	CSVGDREETQYF	TGCAGCGTTGGAGACCGTGAAGAGACCCAGTACTTC
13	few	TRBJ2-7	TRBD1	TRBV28	CASSSGQIYEQYF	TGTGCCAGCAGTTCGGGACAGATCTACGAGCAGTACTTC
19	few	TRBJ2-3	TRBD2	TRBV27	CASSFKTSGALLITDTQYF	TGTGCCAGCAGTTTCAAGACTAGCGGGGCTTTACTAATCACAGATACGCAGTATTTT
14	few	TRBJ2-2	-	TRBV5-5	CASSISGTTGELFF	TGTGCCAGCAGCATTAGCGGTACCACCGGGGAGCTGTTTTTT
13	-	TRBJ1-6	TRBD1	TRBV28	CASSLPQGVPLHF	TGTGCCAGCAGTTTACCGCAGGGGGTACCCCTCCACTTT
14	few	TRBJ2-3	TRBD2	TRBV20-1	CSAITSGSTDTQYF	TGCAGTGCTATAACTAGCGGTAGCACAGATACGCAGTATTTT
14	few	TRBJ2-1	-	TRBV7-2	CASSLVTLYNEQFF	TGTGCCAGCAGCTTAGTTACTCTCTACAATGAGCAGTTCTTC
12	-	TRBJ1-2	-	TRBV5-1	CASSFNEAGYTF	TGCGCCAGCAGCTTTAATGAGGCCGGCTACACCTTC
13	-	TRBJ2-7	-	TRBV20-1	CSASWRESGEQYF	TGCAGTGCTAGTTGGAGGGAGTCCGGCGAGCAGTACTTC
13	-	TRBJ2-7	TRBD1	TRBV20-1	CSARDRRDRAQYF	TGCAGTGCTAGAGATCGGCGGGACAGGGCGCAGTACTTC
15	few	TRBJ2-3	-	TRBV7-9	CASSLGLVGTDTQYF	TGTGCCAGCAGCTTAGGGCTAGTAGGAACAGATACGCAGTATTTT
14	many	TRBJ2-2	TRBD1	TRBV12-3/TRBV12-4	CASSSPGQGRELFF	TGTGCCAGCAGTTCCCCCGGACAGGGGAGGGAGCTGTTTTTT
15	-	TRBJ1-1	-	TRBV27	CASSLSFRRNTEAFF	TGTGCCAGCAGTTTAAGTTTCCGGAGGAACACTGAAGCTTTCTTT
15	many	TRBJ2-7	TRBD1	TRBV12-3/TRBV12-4	CASSVYGTGADEQYF	TGTGCCAGCAGCGTTTATGGGACAGGGGCCGACGAGCAGTACTTC
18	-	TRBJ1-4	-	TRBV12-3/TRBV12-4	CASSLHPGAGYGGEKLFF	TGTGCCAGCAGTTTACACCCAGGAGCGGGGTACGGAGGTGAAAAACTGTTTTTT
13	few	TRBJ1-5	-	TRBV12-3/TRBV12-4	CASSGQLGQPQHF	TGTGCCAGCAGTGGGCAGTTGGGTCAGCCCCAGCATTTT
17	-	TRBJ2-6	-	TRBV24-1	CATSDSLAGAGANVLTF	TGTGCCACCAGTGATTCTCTCGCAGGGGCTGGGGCCAACGTCCTGACTTTC